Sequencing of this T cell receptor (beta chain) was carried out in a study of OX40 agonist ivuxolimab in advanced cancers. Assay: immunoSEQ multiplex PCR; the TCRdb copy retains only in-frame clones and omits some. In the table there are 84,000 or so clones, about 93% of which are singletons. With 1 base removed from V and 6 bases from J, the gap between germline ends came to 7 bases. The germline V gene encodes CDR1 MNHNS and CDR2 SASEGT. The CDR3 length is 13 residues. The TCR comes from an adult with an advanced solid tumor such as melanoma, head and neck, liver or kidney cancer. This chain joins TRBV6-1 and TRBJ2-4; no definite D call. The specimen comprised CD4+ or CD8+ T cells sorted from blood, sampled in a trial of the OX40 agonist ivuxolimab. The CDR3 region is CASSEGASNIQYF. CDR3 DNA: TGTGCCAGCAGTGAAGGGGCTTCAAACATTCAGTACTTC.